What follows are 21 T cell receptor beta chains derived from one specimen sequenced in a study of control samples from healthy donors and cancer patients. Some clones are missing from TCRdb's copy, which holds only in-frame ones; the method was immunoSEQ multiplex PCR. The data hold 55,000 to 85,000 clones, with roughly 86% observed a single time. Material for sequencing was PBMCs. These receptors were obtained from a man in his 60s with lung cancer.

The chain employs TRBV7-8 and TRBJ1-2; D remains unclear. The CDR3 covers 15 residues. V lost 5 bases and J 1 base, leaving 14 bases between the germline ends. Germline V gene lookup returns CDR1 SGHVS and CDR2 FQNEAQ. CDR3 DNA: TGTGCCAGCAGCCAAAGGGCCGTTGATAACTATGGCTACACCTTC. Its protein is CASSQRAVDNYGYTF.

The chain links TRBV4-1 to TRBJ2-5, with TRBD1 matching 11 bases. The CDR3 runs to 17 residues. In germline, CDR1 is MGHRA, CDR2 YSYEKL. Trimming took 4 bases from V and 4 from J; bases not matched to a gene: 11. CDR3 region: CASSRRTGGAGLETQYF. In nucleotides, the CDR3 is TGCGCCAGCAGCCGAAGGACAGGGGGCGCGGGGCTAGAGACCCAGTACTTC.

The chain carries TRBV24-1 and TRBJ2-6; TRBD1 agrees at 8 bases. This CDR3 contains 19 residues. Unmatched junction bases numbered 9, after V lost 3 bases and J lost 0 bases. Germline CDR1 is KGHDR and CDR2 is SFDVKD. DNA for the CDR3: TGTGCCACCAGTGATCCGAGGGGGGACAGGTTCTCTGGGGCCAACGTCCTGACTTTC. Its translation is CATSDPRGDRFSGANVLTF.

The rearrangement uses TRBV5-8 and TRBJ1-2; a possible D gene is TRBD1 (5 bases). The CDR3 is 13 amino acids. Between the trimmed V and J ends, which lost 4 bases and 3 bases, there was a span of 10 bases. Looked up from germline, CDR1 is SGHTS and CDR2 is YDEGEE. CDR3 sequence reads: CASSGGVDYGYTF. CDR3 coding DNA: TGTGCCAGCAGCGGGGGGGTGGACTATGGCTACACCTTC. The variable domain in full, with the rest retrieved from reference TRBV5-8 and TRBJ1-2, is EAGVTQSPTHLIKTRGQQATLRCSPISGHTSVYWYQQALGLGLQFLLWYDEGEERNRGNFPPRFSGRQFPNYSSELNVNALELEDSALYLCASSGGVDYGYTFGSGTRLTVV.

The chain links TRBV2 to TRBJ2-2; TRBD2 matches at 7 bases. This CDR3 is built from 14 residues. Trimming removed 6 bases from V and 1 base from J; junction bases left unmatched: 2. Germline values: CDR1 SNHLY, CDR2 FYNNEI. CDR3 in amino acids: CASRLAGNTGELFF. The CDR3 DNA sequence: TGTGCCAGCAGGTTAGCGGGGAACACCGGGGAGCTGTTTTTT.

V and J are TRBV7-2 and TRBJ2-5, with D perhaps being TRBD1 or TRBD2 (6 bases each). This CDR3 region has 13 residues. CDR1 SGHTA and CDR2 FQGNSA come from the germline V gene. V shed 2 bases and J shed 4 bases, with 8 bases lying between them. The CDR3 coding sequence is TGTGCCAGCAGCTTAAAGGGGGGAGAGACCCAGTACTTC. Amino acids: CASSLKGGETQYF.

J is TRBJ1-5 and V is TRBV30; D is unclear. The CDR3 extends over 13 amino acids. V was pared by 0 bases and J by 12 bases, with 15 bases between. The germline V gene has CDR1 GTSNPN and CDR2 SVGIG (reference sequence). This chain's CDR3 is CAWSVKGSTVQHF. CDR3 nucleotide sequence: TGTGCCTGGAGTGTAAAAGGCAGTACGGTCCAGCATTTT.

The chain joins TRBV6-5 to TRBJ2-7; 10 nucleotides align to TRBD1. This CDR3 spans 13 amino acids. The V and J ends lost 6 bases and 5 bases, in that order; junction bases with no gene match: 4. CDR1 and CDR2 (germline): MNHEY, SVGAGI. The CDR3 region is CASSLGTGDEQYF. CDR3 coding DNA: TGTGCCAGCAGCCTTGGGACAGGGGACGAGCAGTACTTC.

This clone was seen just once. This chain connects TRBV6-1 to TRBJ1-1, with 7 bases matching TRBD1. CDR3 size: 14 residues. Trimming at V came to 1 base and at J to 4 bases, leaving 3 bases not matched to a gene. Germline V gene sequence: CDR1 MNHNS, CDR2 SASEGT. The CDR3 region has the DNA TGTGCCAGCAGTGAAGGATACAGGGGCACTGAAGCTTTCTTT. It yields the protein CASSEGYRGTEAFF.

V gene TRBV27 combines with J gene TRBJ1-1; no reliable D call. This CDR3 has 13 amino acids. Germline loops: CDR1 MNHEY, CDR2 SMNVEV (reference sequence). Trimming stripped 3 bases from V and 3 bases from J, with 8 bases between. CDR3 sequence reads: CASSFLRDTEAFF. DNA of the CDR3: TGTGCCAGCAGTTTTCTGAGGGACACTGAAGCTTTCTTT.

The chain joins TRBV18 to TRBJ2-5; D is unclear. Germline CDR1 and CDR2: KGHSH and LQKENI. V was clipped by 3 bases and J by 1 base, with 12 bases between them. The CDR3 consists of 15 residues. This chain's CDR3 is CASSPSGRLQETQYF. CDR3 in DNA: TGTGCCAGCTCACCCTCTGGTCGCCTCCAAGAGACCCAGTACTTC.

The rearrangement links TRBV3-1 (or the pseudogene TRBV3-2) to TRBJ1-4; 10 bases are shared with TRBD1. Germline assignment: CDR1 LGHDT and CDR2 YNNKEL (reference sequence). V shed 4 bases and J 8 bases; nucleotides not matched to a gene: 4. This CDR3 region has 14 residues. The CDR3 DNA reads TGTGCCAGCAGCCTTGGGACAGGGGCCGAAAAACTGTTTTTT. This sequence encodes CASSLGTGAEKLFF.

The chain carries TRBV6-5 and TRBJ2-7; D is perhaps TRBD2 (6 bases). The CDR3 extends over 14 amino acids. The ends were cut back, 6 bases at V and 0 bases at J, with 12 bases in the middle. CDR1 MNHEY and CDR2 SVGAGI come from the germline V gene. The CDR3 coding sequence is TGTGCCAGCAGCCGGGACTTCAGCTCCTACGAGCAGTACGTC. Translating it yields CASSRDFSSYEQYV.

This clone was detected once. The chain employs TRBV24-1 and TRBJ2-5; no reliable D call. Trimming pared 4 bases from V and 1 base from J, leaving 9 bases between. The CDR3 is made up of 14 amino acids. Germline values: CDR1 KGHDR, CDR2 SFDVKD. CDR3: CATSESNTQETQYF. The CDR3 DNA reads as TGTGCCACCAGTGAATCAAACACCCAAGAGACCCAGTACTTC.

The chain carries TRBV7-9 and TRBJ1-2; D call uncertain. Germline V lookup: CDR1 SEHNR, CDR2 FQNEAQ (reference sequence). Trimming took off 3 bases at V and 7 bases at J, with 9 bases between the two ends. The CDR3 runs to 12 residues. CDR3 sequence reads: CASSFEGSGYTF. In DNA form, the CDR3 reads TGTGCCAGCAGCTTCGAGGGAAGTGGCTACACCTTC.

The chain combines TRBV6-6 with TRBJ1-5, with D hard to call. The V end lost 2 bases, the J end lost 4 bases, and 12 bases lay between the germline ends. Germline V gene data show CDR1 as MNHNY and CDR2 as SVGAGI (reference sequence). CDR3 length: 15 residues. CDR3 sequence reads: CASSYRQASNQPQHF. The CDR3 region has the DNA TGTGCCAGCAGTTACCGGCAGGCTAGTAATCAGCCCCAGCATTTT.

This rearrangement joins TRBV15 to TRBJ1-6; D is possibly TRBD1 (5 bases). The germline CDR1 and CDR2 sequences are LNHNV and YYDKDF (reference sequence). The length of the CDR3 is 15 residues. Trimming left V 0 bases short and J 11 bases short, with 14 bases between. CDR3 sequence: CATSREGQGLAPLHF. CDR3 coding DNA: TGTGCCACCAGCAGAGAAGGGCAGGGATTAGCACCCCTCCACTTT.

The genes are TRBV6-5 and TRBJ2-3, with 13 nucleotides matching TRBD2. The J segment lost 4 bases and the V segment lost 8 bases, leaving 6 bases of the junction unmatched. This CDR3 contains 15 residues. Germline CDR1 is MNHEY and CDR2 is SVGAGI. The CDR3: CASRETSGGPDTQYF. CDR3 DNA sequence: TGTGCCAGCCGAGAGACTAGCGGGGGGCCAGATACGCAGTATTTT.

V gene TRBV29-1 combines with J gene TRBJ1-1; D not resolved. From germline, CDR1 is SQVTM and CDR2 ANQGSEA. This CDR3 region has 13 residues. V lost 3 bases and J lost 0, with 8 bases in between. CDR3 loop: CSVDRELNTEAFF. The CDR3, as DNA: TGCAGCGTTGACCGGGAGTTGAACACTGAAGCTTTCTTT. Using reference TRBV29-1 and TRBJ1-1 for the parts outside the CDR3, the full variable domain is SAVISQKPSRDICQRGTSLTIQCQVDSQVTMMFWYRQQPGQSLTLIATANQGSEATYESGFVIDKFPISRPNLTFSTLTVSNMSPEDSSIYLCSVDRELNTEAFFGQGTRLTVV.

This clone showed up just once. The chain has TRBV3-1 (or the pseudogene TRBV3-2) and TRBJ2-2; TRBD2 is a possible D gene (6 bases). This CDR3 comprises 16 residues. CDR1 LGHDT and CDR2 YNNKEL come from the germline V gene (reference sequence). V dropped 3 bases and J dropped 0 bases, with 11 bases sitting between them. Written as DNA, the CDR3 is TGTGCCAGCAGCCAGGCGGCGGGGTCGAACACCGGGGAGCTGTTTTTT. It specifies CASSQAAGSNTGELFF.

This sequence joins TRBV7-9 and TRBJ2-1; maybe TRBD2 (5 bases). V gave up 3 bases and J gave up 12 bases, with 18 bases separating them. Germline CDR1 reads SEHNR; CDR2 reads FQNEAQ (reference sequence). The CDR3 totals 14 residues. This CDR3 reads CASSFGEGSNLQFF. The CDR3 DNA reads as TGTGCCAGCAGCTTTGGGGAAGGGAGTAATTTGCAGTTCTTC.